The 30 T cell receptor beta chains below were found in one sample sequenced in a study of post-analysis software for immune sequencing data. General study points: With TRBV5-6, TRBV5-1 and TRBV20-1 included, five TRBV segments were more frequent in patients than in controls.

The TCR beta cDNA libraries contained unique molecular identifiers. MiXCR, run by TCRdb on the PCR reads, gives a single entry per CDR3 protein. The sample records some 700,000 distinct CDR3 sequences, about 60% being singletons. These receptors' targets are unknown. The sample taken for sequencing was blood. Receptor source: a girl aged 2 to 9 with multiple sclerosis.

The V gene is TRBV7-3, the J gene TRBJ2-1; 13 bases are a match to TRBD2. The germline CDR1 and CDR2 sequences are SGHTA and FQGTGA. Trimming cost V 6 bases and J 0 bases; bases outside gene matches: 11. The CDR3 totals 19 residues. The CDR3 protein is CASSRPGTSGISSYNEQFF. The CDR3 DNA sequence: TGTGCCAGCAGTCGGCCCGGGACTAGCGGGATCAGCTCCTACAATGAGCAGTTCTTC.

The gene calls are TRBV21-1 and TRBJ2-3; the table calls TRBD2, which could not be checked here. TRBV21-1 is annotated as a pseudogene. CDR3 length: 15 amino acids. CDR3 protein: CASTPRRARTDTQYF. The CDR3 DNA follows: TGTGCCAGCACCCCGCGGAGGGCAAGGACAGATACGCAGTATTTT.

This sequence joins TRBV7-2 and TRBJ1-2, with a weak D call TRBD1 (5 bases). The CDR3 has 14 amino acids. The ends were cut back, 5 bases at V and 4 bases at J, with 14 bases in the middle. The germline CDR1 and CDR2 sequences are SGHTA and FQGNSA. The CDR3 loop reads CASSDTGPLYGYTF. The CDR3 bases are TGTGCCAGCAGCGATACAGGCCCCCTCTATGGCTACACCTTC. Full variable domain (missing parts from reference TRBV7-2 and TRBJ1-2): GAGVSQSPSNKVTEKGKDVELRCDPISGHTALYWYRQSLGQGLEFLIYFQGNSAPDKSGLPSDRFSAERTGGSVSTLTIQRTQQEDSAVYLCASSDTGPLYGYTFGSGTRLTVV.

The chain uses TRBV25-1 and TRBJ1-2; 7 nucleotides match TRBD1. The CDR3 sequence is 14 residues long. The J segment lost 5 bases and the V segment lost 2 bases, leaving 5 bases of the junction unmatched. Germline lookup yields CDR1 MGHDK and CDR2 SYGVNS. The CDR3 spells CASSEGRGEYGYTF. As DNA, the CDR3 is TGTGCCAGCAGTGAAGGCAGGGGGGAGTATGGCTACACCTTC.

This clonotype was seen more than once but under ten times. The chain has TRBV12-3 or TRBV12-4 and TRBJ2-1, with 15 bases identical to TRBD2. This CDR3 contains 15 residues. J lost 10 bases, V lost 5 bases, and 6 bases had no gene match. The CDR3: CASSPGTSGGKEQFF. In DNA form, the CDR3 reads TGTGCCAGCAGTCCCGGGACTAGCGGGGGGAAAGAGCAGTTCTTC.

The chain is built from TRBV7-8 and TRBJ2-5; D uncertain. The germline V gene has CDR1 SGHVS and CDR2 FQNEAQ. This CDR3 is built from 15 residues. V gave up 3 bases and J gave up 0 bases, with 11 bases separating them. CDR3 sequence reads: CASSFSFLNQETQYF. As DNA, the CDR3 is TGTGCCAGCAGCTTCTCTTTCTTAAACCAAGAGACCCAGTACTTC. The whole variable domain, remainder taken from reference TRBV7-8 and TRBJ2-5, is GAGVSQSPRYKVAKRGQDVALRCDPISGHVSLFWYQQALGQGPEFLTYFQNEAQLDKSGLPSDRFFAERPEGSVSTLKIQRTQQEDSAVYLCASSFSFLNQETQYFGPGTRLLVL.

J is TRBJ2-3 and V is TRBV4-1; D not certain. Germline CDR1 MGHRA, CDR2 YSYEKL. Trimming stripped 3 bases from V and 3 bases from J, with 19 bases between. The CDR3 length is 17 residues. CDR3 coding DNA: TGCGCCAGCAGCCAGGGTCGGGTTTCGACGTTGACAGATACGCAGTATTTT. It is translated as CASSQGRVSTLTDTQYF.

V gene TRBV12-3 or TRBV12-4 combines with J gene TRBJ2-3; D gene uncertain. Trimming cost V 2 bases and J 0 bases, with 12 bases left between them. The CDR3 loop spans 16 amino acids. Written as DNA, the CDR3 is TGTGCCAGCAGTTTATGGGCTACCTCTAGCACAGATACGCAGTATTTT. This gives the protein CASSLWATSSTDTQYF.

V gene TRBV20-1 combines with J gene TRBJ2-1; D not certain. The germline gives CDR1 DFQATT, CDR2 SNEGSKA (reference sequence). The CDR3 consists of 15 residues. The ends were cut back, 5 bases at V and 3 bases at J, with 17 bases in the middle. This chain's CDR3 is CSARRSFWVYNEQFF. CDR3 DNA: TGCAGTGCTCGTCGGTCTTTTTGGGTCTACAATGAGCAGTTCTTC.

The rearrangement uses TRBV6-2 or TRBV6-3 and TRBJ2-5; TRBD2 matches 10 bases. CDR1 is MNHEY and CDR2 is SVGEGT in the germline V gene. There are 15 residues in the CDR3. The J segment lost 2 bases and the V segment lost 4 bases, leaving 4 bases of the junction unmatched. This CDR3 is CASSSSGSRQETQYF. CDR3 coding DNA: TGTGCCAGCAGTTCTAGCGGGAGTCGGCAAGAGACCCAGTACTTC.

The chain links TRBV12-3 or TRBV12-4 to TRBJ2-7; 11 bases match TRBD1. Losses at the gene ends were 5 bases for V and 5 bases for J; bases not matched to a gene: 8. The CDR3 is 15 residues long. In nucleotides, the CDR3 is TGTGCCAGCAGTCCGGACAGGGGGCTTGTCCACGAGCAGTACTTC. Its translation is CASSPDRGLVHEQYF.

This clonotype has more than one count but fewer than ten. The CDR3 is CATSDLQQSNTDTQYF. The CDR3, as DNA: TGTGCCACCAGTGACCTACAGCAGTCTAACACAGATACGCAGTATTTT. V gene TRBV24-1 combines with J gene TRBJ2-3; D unresolved. The CDR3 covers 16 residues. Germline CDR1 reads KGHDR; CDR2 reads SFDVKD. Trimming cost V 4 bases and J 2 bases, with 15 bases left between them.

The V and J genes are TRBV7-2 and TRBJ2-3; D remains unclear. Germline CDR1 reads SGHTA; CDR2 reads FQGNSA. Trimming removed 4 bases from V and 1 base from J, with 9 bases in between. This CDR3 has 14 amino acids. This CDR3 is CASSSDAGTDTQYF. The DNA of the CDR3 is TGTGCCAGCAGCTCGGACGCCGGCACAGATACGCAGTATTTT.

About this clonotype: At one end the junction does not follow the germline gene, possibly because of a read error. The rearrangement uses TRBV12-3 or TRBV12-4 and TRBJ1-1; possibly TRBD1 for D (6 bases). The CDR3 has 14 amino acids. DNA of the CDR3: TGCGCCAGCAGCTTGGGGGGCCTCAACACTGAAGCTTTCTTT. It encodes CASSLGGLNTEAFF.

This clonotype turned up a few times. The rearrangement links TRBV5-4 to TRBJ2-6; 10 bases fit TRBD1. This CDR3 region has 17 residues. In germline, CDR1 is SGHNT, CDR2 YYREEE (reference sequence). V trimming: 4 bases; J trimming: 2 bases; junction bases outside the gene matches: 6. Here the CDR3 DNA reads TGTGCCAGCAGCAGTCCCGGGACAGGGGCTGGGGCCAACGTCCTGACTTTC. Encoded protein: CASSSPGTGAGANVLTF. Full variable domain (remainder filled in from reference TRBV5-4 and TRBJ2-6): ETGVTQSPTHLIKTRGQQVTLRCSSQSGHNTVSWYQQALGQGPQFIFQYYREEENGRGNFPPRFSGLQFPNYSSELNVNALELDDSALYLCASSSPGTGAGANVLTFGAGSRLTVL.

This clonotype was counted once. The genes are TRBV10-2 and TRBJ2-5; D is uncertain. The J call may be mistaken, given a closer DNA end match to TRBJ2-7. Germline-derived CDR1 and CDR2 are WSHSY and SAAADI. The CDR3 totals 11 residues. The CDR3 loop reads CASVLGYEQYF. CDR3 nucleotides: TGCGCCAGCGTACTGGGCTACGAGCAGTACTTC.

This clonotype occurred a few times. The gene calls are TRBV29-1 and TRBJ2-7, with 11 bases fitting TRBD1. V trimming: 5 bases; J trimming: 5 bases; junction bases outside the gene matches: 5. Germline lookup yields CDR1 SQVTM and CDR2 ANQGSEA. CDR3 length equals 13 residues. CDR3 protein: CSVRTGGMDEQYF. The CDR3 nucleotides are TGCAGCGTTCGGACAGGGGGCATGGACGAGCAGTACTTC.

The V gene is TRBV5-1, the J gene TRBJ2-6, with 9 positions matching TRBD1. Germline loops: CDR1 SGHRS, CDR2 YFSETQ. V lost 6 bases and J lost 1; bases outside the gene matches: 5. This CDR3 spans 16 amino acids. CDR3 sequence reads: CASMTGGISGANVLTF. The CDR3 DNA reads as TGCGCCAGCATGACAGGGGGGATTTCTGGGGCCAACGTCCTGACTTTC.

The chain couples TRBV7-2 to TRBJ2-1; 12 bases match TRBD2. The CDR3 is 15 residues long. The V gene's germline CDR1 is SGHTA and CDR2 FQGNSA. J gave up 7 bases and V 5 bases, and 6 bases lay outside the gene matches. CDR3 region: CASSRLAGEGNEQFF. In DNA, the CDR3 is TGTGCCAGCAGCCGACTAGCGGGGGAGGGAAATGAGCAGTTCTTC.

V gene TRBV5-1 combines with J gene TRBJ2-1; TRBD2 matches at 7 bases. The germline V gene has CDR1 SGHRS and CDR2 YFSETQ. The CDR3 extends over 15 amino acids. Germline trimming cut 4 bases from V and 6 bases from J; bases unmatched to any gene: 10. This CDR3 is CASSPGLVGSNEQFF. CDR3 DNA: TGCGCCAGCAGCCCCGGACTAGTAGGTTCCAATGAGCAGTTCTTC.

The rearrangement links TRBV10-3 to TRBJ2-5; TRBD1 matches at 7 bases. The V segment lost 8 bases and the J segment 4 bases; nucleotides outside the gene matches: 10. There are 14 residues in the CDR3. Germline CDR1 ENHRY, CDR2 SYGVKD. The CDR3 is CAIGKQGNGETQYF. In DNA form, the CDR3 reads TGTGCCATCGGAAAACAGGGGAACGGAGAGACCCAGTACTTC.

The V call is TRBV3-1, the J call TRBJ2-5, with a weak D call TRBD2 (6 bases). The V gene's germline CDR1 is LGHDT and CDR2 YNNKEL (reference sequence). The CDR3 extends over 19 amino acids. Deletions cut 4 bases from V and 1 base from J, with 25 bases between. CDR3 region: CASSLRKLNFLAVQETQYF. In DNA form, the CDR3 reads TGTGCCAGCAGCCTCCGGAAACTTAACTTCTTAGCGGTCCAAGAGACCCAGTACTTC.

The rearrangement links TRBV2 to TRBJ2-2, with TRBD1 as a possible D gene (6 bases). Germline CDR1 SNHLY, CDR2 FYNNEI. This CDR3 is built from 13 residues. Trimming removed 7 bases from V and 4 bases from J, with 10 bases in between. The CDR3, as DNA: TGTGCCAGCAAACGGGACATCACCGGGGAGCTGTTTTTT. Its protein product is CASKRDITGELFF. Using reference TRBV2 and TRBJ2-2 for the parts outside the CDR3, the full variable domain is EPEVTQTPSHQVTQMGQEVILRCVPISNHLYFYWYRQILGQKVEFLVSFYNNEISEKSEIFDDQFSVERPDGSNFTLKIRSTKLEDSAMYFCASKRDITGELFFGEGSRLTVL.

V gene TRBV7-8 combines with J gene TRBJ2-3; D is perhaps TRBD1 or TRBD2 (5 bases each). Germline values: CDR1 SGHVS, CDR2 FQNEAQ. This CDR3 region has 17 residues. V shed 5 bases and J shed 2 bases, with 20 bases lying between them. CDR3 sequence: CASSKGRRRFPTDTQYF. The CDR3 region has the DNA TGTGCCAGCAGCAAGGGACGGCGGAGATTCCCCACAGATACGCAGTATTTT.

This chain links TRBV29-1 with TRBJ2-6; no firm D call. The ends were cut back, 6 bases at V and 1 base at J, with 7 bases in the middle. Germline values: CDR1 SQVTM, CDR2 ANQGSEA. The CDR3 runs 13 residues. CDR3 nucleotide sequence: TGCAGCGTCTACGTTTCTGGGGCCAACGTCCTGACTTTC. Amino acid sequence: CSVYVSGANVLTF.

The V call is TRBV6-1, the J call TRBJ2-1; 7 bases are a match to TRBD1. Germline CDR1 reads MNHNS; CDR2 reads SASEGT. This CDR3 spans 13 amino acids. The ends lost 7 bases at V and 6 bases at J; junction bases unmatched: 6. The CDR3 region is CASIGPGGNEQFF. In DNA, the CDR3 is TGTGCCAGCATTGGCCCAGGGGGCAATGAGCAGTTCTTC.

This clonotype was seen once. The chain employs TRBV5-1 and TRBJ2-4; D unresolved. The CDR3 length is 13 residues. The germline V and J ends were trimmed by 0 bases and 5 bases, with 6 bases remaining between them. The germline V gene encodes CDR1 SGHRS and CDR2 YFSETQ. As DNA, the CDR3 is TGCGCCAGCAGCTTGGACACCCAAAACATTCAGTACTTC. Encoded protein: CASSLDTQNIQYF.

The table lists this clonotype with a few counts. The chain uses TRBV5-4 and TRBJ2-3; D ambiguous. V was cut by 3 bases and J by 4 bases, with 6 bases left in between. The CDR3 covers 12 residues. Germline assignment: CDR1 SGHNT and CDR2 YYREEE (reference sequence). The CDR3 loop is CASSSSPDTQYF. CDR3 coding DNA: TGTGCCAGCAGCTCTTCCCCAGATACGCAGTATTTT. The variable domain in full, completed from reference TRBV5-4 and TRBJ2-3, reads ETGVTQSPTHLIKTRGQQVTLRCSSQSGHNTVSWYQQALGQGPQFIFQYYREEENGRGNFPPRFSGLQFPNYSSELNVNALELDDSALYLCASSSSPDTQYFGPGTRLTVL.

A few counts support this clonotype. This sequence joins TRBV6-6 and TRBJ2-3; weak D call: TRBD2 (6 bases). Germline CDR1 is MNHNY and CDR2 is SVGAGI (reference sequence). This CDR3 is 16 amino acids long. The V and J ends lost 4 bases and 0 bases respectively, with 14 bases between them. CDR3 amino acids: CASSLPKLASTDTQYF. CDR3 in DNA: TGTGCCAGCAGTTTACCAAAACTAGCTAGCACAGATACGCAGTATTTT.

The V and J genes are TRBV12-3 or TRBV12-4 and TRBJ2-1, with D possibly TRBD1 on 6 matching bases. The length of the CDR3 is 15 residues. Trimming left V 6 bases short and J 2 bases short, with 14 bases between. CDR3 in amino acids: CASRPPDRTYNEQFF. CDR3 nucleotide sequence: TGTGCCAGCAGGCCACCGGACAGAACCTACAATGAGCAGTTCTTC.